Each of the 12 T cell receptor beta chains below was sequenced from the same sample in a study of T cells in Graves' hyperthyroidism and ophthalmopathy. RNA transcripts gave rise to amplified TCR beta CDR3 regions. With the HTBI primer set, the TCR CDR3 went through a first round of RT-PCR. TCRdb reprocessed the multiplex PCR reads with MiXCR, giving one entry per CDR3 protein. The sample holds roughly 380,000 distinct CDR3 sequences; approximately 14% are singletons and the top ten take more than 9.5%. Sequenced input: blood. The receptor set was obtained from a woman aged 60-70 years with Graves' hyperthyroidism.

V and J are TRBV7-8 and TRBJ2-1; TRBD2 aligns across 7 bases. The CDR3 is made up of 15 amino acids. CDR1 and CDR2 from the germline V gene are SGHVS and FQNEAQ. Trimming cost V 7 bases and J 7 bases; bases outside gene matches: 13. CDR3 sequence reads: CASNLDGEGPNEQFF. The CDR3 nucleotides read TGTGCCAGCAACTTGGATGGGGAGGGCCCGAATGAGCAGTTCTTC.

This clonotype was picked up many times. The chain links TRBV11-3 to TRBJ2-5, with 8 bases fitting TRBD2. CDR3 size: 16 residues. The germline V gene has CDR1 SGHNT and CDR2 YENEEA. V shed 4 bases, J shed 1 base, and the junction held 8 bases outside the gene matches. The CDR3 is CASSSRVSGTQETQYF. CDR3 bases: TGTGCCAGCAGCTCCCGGGTTAGCGGGACCCAAGAGACCCAGTACTTC.

This clonotype was picked up many times. CDR3 sequence reads: CATSDLSNSPYNEQFF. The CDR3 DNA reads TGTGCCACCAGTGATTTGTCCAATTCCCCCTACAATGAGCAGTTCTTC. The V gene is TRBV24-1, the J gene TRBJ2-1; D is ambiguous. The V end was cut by 0 bases, the J end by 2 bases, with 10 bases between. CDR1 is KGHDR, CDR2 SFDVKD, per germline. This CDR3 has 16 residues.

This clonotype was counted ten times or more. The chain combines TRBV7-9 with TRBJ2-7, with D possibly being TRBD1 (6 bases). The length of the CDR3 is 12 residues. Trimming stripped 5 bases from V and 5 bases from J, with 10 bases between. The germline gives CDR1 SEHNR, CDR2 FQNEAQ (reference sequence). CDR3 sequence: CASSPRGNEQYF. The CDR3, as DNA: TGTGCCAGCAGCCCCAGGGGAAACGAGCAGTACTTC. The variable domain in full, with the rest retrieved from reference TRBV7-9 and TRBJ2-7, is DTGVSQNPRHKITKRGQNVTFRCDPISEHNRLYWYRQTLGQGPEFLTYFQNEAQLEKSRLLSDRFSAERPKGSFSTLEIQRTEQGDSAMYLCASSPRGNEQYFGPGTRLTVT.

V gene TRBV10-2 combines with J gene TRBJ2-4; 8 nucleotides match TRBD2. J lost 6 bases, V lost 6 bases, and 7 bases had no gene match. The CDR3 runs to 14 residues. Germline lookup yields CDR1 WSHSY and CDR2 SAAADI. In nucleotides, the CDR3 is TGCGCCAGCAGGGGGGCCGGGGGGGGAAACATTCAGTACTTC. Its translation: CASRGAGGGNIQYF.

V is TRBV10-1 and J is TRBJ1-6; 10 positions agree with TRBD1. This CDR3 has 14 residues. J gave up 10 bases and V 10 bases, and 10 bases lay outside the gene matches. Per germline, CDR1 WNHNN and CDR2 SYGVQD (reference sequence). The CDR3 DNA reads as TGCGCCACCTCTGCCGGGACAGGGGTCTCACCCCTCCACTTT. It translates to CATSAGTGVSPLHF.

This clonotype was observed a few times. The chain has TRBV20-1 and TRBJ1-2; maybe TRBD1 (5 bases). Germline-derived CDR1 and CDR2 are DFQATT and SNEGSKA (reference sequence). The V end lost 3 bases, the J end lost 2 bases, and 16 bases lay between the germline ends. The CDR3 covers 15 residues. CDR3 DNA sequence: TGCAGTGCTAGTGCCGTCGACAGTTGGAACTATGGCTACACCTTC. This sequence encodes CSASAVDSWNYGYTF.

At least ten counts were recorded for this clonotype. V and J are TRBV29-1 and TRBJ2-3, with D maybe TRBD1 (6 bases). Germline CDR1 reads SQVTM; CDR2 reads ANQGSEA. The ends were cut back, 6 bases at V and 2 bases at J, with 12 bases in the middle. The CDR3 length is 13 residues. The CDR3 DNA is TGCAGCGTCGTACAGGGAAACACAGATACGCAGTATTTT. This gives the protein CSVVQGNTDTQYF.

The rearrangement joins TRBV19 to TRBJ2-5; possibly TRBD2 for D (5 bases). This CDR3 spans 13 amino acids. CDR1 and CDR2 from the germline V gene are LNHDA and SQIVND (reference sequence). The germline V and J ends were trimmed by 5 bases and 5 bases, with 12 bases remaining between them. CDR3: CASSPRASETQYF. The CDR3 DNA reads TGTGCCAGTAGTCCGAGGGCCAGCGAGACCCAGTACTTC.

The V and J genes are TRBV5-1 and TRBJ2-5; 8 nucleotides agree with TRBD1. CDR1 and CDR2 (germline): SGHRS, YFSETQ. This CDR3 is built from 15 residues. V lost 4 bases and J lost 4; bases outside the gene matches: 9. CDR3 nucleotide sequence: TGCGCCAGCAGCATAACGACAGGGGTCGGAGAGACCCAGTACTTC. This sequence encodes CASSITTGVGETQYF.

Ten or more counts support this clonotype. This may be a read error: a much more frequent sequence differs by one nucleotide. The chain has TRBV11-2 and TRBJ1-1; D may be TRBD1 (5 bases). Germline CDR1 reads SGHAT; CDR2 reads FQNNGV. CDR3 length equals 12 residues. Trimming took 1 base from V and 7 from J, leaving 7 bases between them. CDR3 DNA: TGTGCCAGCAGCTTAGTGGACATTGAAGCTTTCTTT. Its translation is CASSLVDIEAFF.

This clonotype was recorded at least ten times. V and J are TRBV20-1 and TRBJ2-7; D ambiguous. Germline V gene sequence: CDR1 DFQATT, CDR2 SNEGSKA (reference sequence). V shed 1 base and J shed 5 bases, with 9 bases lying between them. The CDR3 length is 12 residues. The CDR3 DNA sequence: TGCAGTGCTAGAGTGCCTCCCGACGAGCAGTACTTC. Protein product: CSARVPPDEQYF.